The 15 T cell receptor beta chains listed next were all sequenced from one sample in a study of T cell repertoires and Cas9 in healthy adults. Profiling relied on immunoSEQ multiplex PCR, and the TCRdb table lists in-frame clones only, not all of them. The sample lists about 20,000 clones, under 95% occurring once. Sample: CD4+ effector T cells (CD127+, CD25-, CD137-, CD154-) from PBMCs; culture status not recorded. These TCRs come from a human donor in good health.

This sequence joins TRBV29-1 and TRBJ2-7; D remains ambiguous. CDR1 is SQVTM and CDR2 is ANQGSEA in the germline V gene. The CDR3 extends over 10 amino acids. Trimming pared 3 bases from V and 3 bases from J, leaving 3 bases between. The chain's CDR3 is CSVEDYEQYF. DNA of the CDR3: TGCAGCGTTGAGGACTACGAGCAGTACTTC.

V gene TRBV11-2 combines with J gene TRBJ2-1; 10 bases match TRBD2. Germline V gene data show CDR1 as SGHAT and CDR2 as FQNNGV. The CDR3 runs 16 residues. The V and J ends lost 3 bases and 10 bases, in that order; junction bases with no gene match: 12. The chain's CDR3 is CASSLVAGGIGEEQFF. The CDR3 coding sequence is TGTGCCAGCAGCTTGGTAGCGGGAGGAATCGGAGAAGAGCAGTTCTTC.

The rearrangement joins TRBV6-6 to TRBJ1-2; no clear D gene. V lost 2 bases to trimming and J lost 3 bases, with 7 bases between them. The germline V gene encodes CDR1 MNHNY and CDR2 SVGAGI (reference sequence). This CDR3 comprises 13 residues. In nucleotides, the CDR3 is TGTGCCAGCAGTTACGGTCAGGACTATGGCTACACCTTC. This codes for CASSYGQDYGYTF.

The chain joins TRBV7-9 to TRBJ1-2; D not resolved. CDR3 size: 11 residues. The ends were cut back, 0 bases at V and 7 bases at J, with 3 bases in the middle. Germline V gives CDR1 SEHNR, CDR2 FQNEAQ (reference sequence). The CDR3 nucleotides read TGTGCCAGCAGCTTAGCCGGTGGCTACACCTTC. Protein: CASSLAGGYTF.

V gene TRBV7-2 combines with J gene TRBJ2-6; tentative D call: TRBD2 (6 bases). Germline values: CDR1 SGHTA, CDR2 FQGNSA. The CDR3 has 16 residues. With 0 bases removed from V and 12 bases from J, the gap between germline ends came to 18 bases. This CDR3 is CASSLASRDSRAVLTF. The CDR3 DNA follows: TGTGCCAGCAGCTTAGCTAGTAGGGACTCCCGCGCCGTCCTGACTTTC.

The genes are TRBV18 and TRBJ2-5, with 11 bases lining up with TRBD2. With V trimmed by 5 bases and J by 5 bases, 16 bases remained unmatched. Germline V gene data show CDR1 as KGHSH and CDR2 as LQKENI. The CDR3 extends over 18 amino acids. CDR3 amino acids: CASSSPLAGGWLEETQYF. CDR3 nucleotide sequence: TGTGCCAGCTCATCGCCTCTAGCGGGAGGCTGGTTAGAGGAGACCCAGTACTTC.

Here the CDR3 reads CASSRDLSIQYF. CDR3 sequence (DNA): TGTGCCAGCAGCCGAGATCTAAGTATTCAGTACTTC. The chain links TRBV5-6 to TRBJ2-7; D is unresolved. CDR1 is SGHDT, CDR2 YYEEEE, per germline. V was clipped by 4 bases and J by 10 bases, with 15 bases between them. The CDR3 length is 12 residues.

V is TRBV6-4 and J is TRBJ1-1, with TRBD1 identical over 8 bases. The CDR3 runs to 14 residues. With V trimmed by 3 bases and J by 5 bases, 5 bases remained unmatched. CDR1 and CDR2 (germline): MRHNA, SNTAGT. The CDR3 DNA follows: TGTGCCAGCAGTGAGGGGACAGGAAGGACTGAAGCTTTCTTT. Amino acids: CASSEGTGRTEAFF.

The genes are TRBV18 and TRBJ1-6, with D possibly matching TRBD1 (5 bases). Trimming left V 5 bases short and J 7 bases short, with 15 bases between. The CDR3 spans 15 residues. CDR1 and CDR2 from the germline V gene are KGHSH and LQKENI. The chain's CDR3 is CASSAPGTGNSPLHF. Here the CDR3 DNA reads TGTGCCAGCTCAGCTCCCGGGACGGGGAATTCACCCCTCCACTTT. Drawing the rest from reference TRBV18 and TRBJ1-6, the complete variable domain is NAGVMQNPRHLVRRRGQEARLRCSPMKGHSHVYWYRQLPEEGLKFMVYLQKENIIDESGMPKERFSAEFPKEGPSILRIQQVVRGDSAAYFCASSAPGTGNSPLHFGNGTRLTVT.

The chain recombines TRBV7-6 with TRBJ1-1; 7 nucleotides align to TRBD1. Unmatched junction bases numbered 13, after V lost 4 bases and J lost 2 bases. CDR1 and CDR2 from the germline V gene are SGHVS and FNYEAQ. The CDR3 runs 17 residues. The CDR3 protein is CASSSPGQPVSNTEAFF. CDR3 sequence (DNA): TGTGCCAGCAGCTCACCGGGACAGCCCGTCTCTAACACTGAAGCTTTCTTT.

The chain recombines TRBV7-2 with TRBJ2-1; D ambiguous. Germline CDR1 and CDR2: SGHTA and FQGNSA. CDR3 length: 14 amino acids. Trimming took off 4 bases at V and 4 bases at J, with 11 bases between the two ends. The CDR3 loop is CASSSLLPYNEQFF. CDR3 nucleotides: TGTGCCAGCAGCTCGCTCCTTCCTTACAATGAGCAGTTCTTC. Supplemented by reference TRBV7-2 and TRBJ2-1, the full variable domain reads GAGVSQSPSNKVTEKGKDVELRCDPISGHTALYWYRQSLGQGLEFLIYFQGNSAPDKSGLPSDRFSAERTGGSVSTLTIQRTQQEDSAVYLCASSSLLPYNEQFFGPGTRLTVL.

The chain combines TRBV28 with TRBJ1-1; the match to TRBD1 covers 8 bases. CDR1 and CDR2 from the germline V gene are MDHEN and SYDVKM. The CDR3 has 15 amino acids. V was clipped by 5 bases and J by 4 bases; unmatched bases: 9. CDR3 DNA: TGTGCCAGCAGTCCCCGGACAGGGCGAGGCACTGAAGCTTTCTTT. It yields the protein CASSPRTGRGTEAFF.

The V gene is TRBV28, the J gene TRBJ2-5; 11 nucleotides align to TRBD2. The end of the DNA aligns better with TRBJ2-7, so the J call may be wrong. The germline gives CDR1 MDHEN, CDR2 SYDVKM. The CDR3 sequence is 17 residues long. The CDR3 DNA sequence: TGTGCCAGCAGTTTGGGGGTTAGCGGGAGGGTCAGGAACGAGCAGTACTTC. Protein sequence: CASSLGVSGRVRNEQYF.

V and J are TRBV14 and TRBJ2-7, with TRBD2 as a possible D gene (5 bases). V was pared by 0 bases and J by 0 bases, with 9 bases between. Germline lookup yields CDR1 SGHDN and CDR2 FVKESK. The CDR3 length is 15 residues. CDR3 DNA: TGTGCCAGCAGCCAAGACCCTAGCTTCTCCTACGAGCAGTACTTC. This codes for CASSQDPSFSYEQYF.

This clone came up once. The genes are TRBV6-1 and TRBJ1-4; D possibly corresponds to TRBD1 (6 bases). The V end lost 8 bases, the J end lost 3 bases, and 13 bases lay between the germline ends. This CDR3 contains 14 residues. From germline, CDR1 is MNHNS and CDR2 SASEGT. CDR3 coding DNA: TGTGCCAGCCGCGCGGCAGGGGCTAATGAAAAACTGTTTTTT. Amino acids: CASRAAGANEKLFF.